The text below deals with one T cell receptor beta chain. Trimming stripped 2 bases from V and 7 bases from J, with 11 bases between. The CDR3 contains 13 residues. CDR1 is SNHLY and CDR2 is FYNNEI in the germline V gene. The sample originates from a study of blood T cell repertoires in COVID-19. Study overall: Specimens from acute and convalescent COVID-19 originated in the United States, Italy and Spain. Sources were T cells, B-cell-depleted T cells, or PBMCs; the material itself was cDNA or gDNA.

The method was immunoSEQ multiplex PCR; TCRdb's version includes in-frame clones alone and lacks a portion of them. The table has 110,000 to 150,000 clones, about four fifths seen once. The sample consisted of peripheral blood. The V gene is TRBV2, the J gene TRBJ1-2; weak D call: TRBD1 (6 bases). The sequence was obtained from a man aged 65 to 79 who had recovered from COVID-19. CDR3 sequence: CASSERGEGGYTF. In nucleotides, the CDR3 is TGTGCCAGCAGTGAAAGGGGGGAGGGTGGCTACACCTTC. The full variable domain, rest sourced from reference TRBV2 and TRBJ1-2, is EPEVTQTPSHQVTQMGQEVILRCVPISNHLYFYWYRQILGQKVEFLVSFYNNEISEKSEIFDDQFSVERPDGSNFTLKIRSTKLEDSAMYFCASSERGEGGYTFGSGTRLTVV.